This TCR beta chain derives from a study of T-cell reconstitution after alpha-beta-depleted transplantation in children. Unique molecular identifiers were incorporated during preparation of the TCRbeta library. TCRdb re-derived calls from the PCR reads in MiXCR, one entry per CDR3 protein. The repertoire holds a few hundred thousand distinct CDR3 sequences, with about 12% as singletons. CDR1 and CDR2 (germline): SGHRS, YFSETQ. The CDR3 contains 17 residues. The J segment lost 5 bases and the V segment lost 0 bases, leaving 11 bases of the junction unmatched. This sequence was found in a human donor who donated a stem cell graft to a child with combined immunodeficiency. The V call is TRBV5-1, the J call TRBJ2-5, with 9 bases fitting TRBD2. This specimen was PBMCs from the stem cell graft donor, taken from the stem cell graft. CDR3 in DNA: TGCGCCAGCAGCTTGGTGTCGGCGGGAGGGCCGGAGGAGACCCAGTACTTC. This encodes CASSLVSAGGPEETQYF. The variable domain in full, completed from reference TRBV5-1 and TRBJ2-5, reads KAGVTQTPRYLIKTRGQQVTLSCSPISGHRSVSWYQQTPGQGLQFLFEYFSETQRNKGNFPGRFSGRQFSNSRSEMNVSTLELGDSALYLCASSLVSAGGPEETQYFGPGTRLLVL.